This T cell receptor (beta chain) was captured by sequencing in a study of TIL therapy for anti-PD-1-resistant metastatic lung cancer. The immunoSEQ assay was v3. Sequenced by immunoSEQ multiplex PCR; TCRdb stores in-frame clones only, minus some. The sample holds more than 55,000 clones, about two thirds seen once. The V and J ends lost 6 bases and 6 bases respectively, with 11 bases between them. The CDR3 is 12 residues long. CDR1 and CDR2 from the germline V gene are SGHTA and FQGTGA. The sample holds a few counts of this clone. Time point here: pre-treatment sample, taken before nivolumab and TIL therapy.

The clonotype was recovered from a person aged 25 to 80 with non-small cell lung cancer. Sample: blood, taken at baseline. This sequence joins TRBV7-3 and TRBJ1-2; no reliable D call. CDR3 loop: CASRRAVDGYTF. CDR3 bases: TGTGCCAGCAGAAGGGCTGTGGATGGCTACACCTTC.